The rows below give T cell receptor beta chains drawn from one sample of a study of T cells in Graves' hyperthyroidism and ophthalmopathy. TCRdb re-derived calls from the multiplex PCR reads in MiXCR, one entry per CDR3 protein. The repertoire consists of 350,000 or so distinct CDR3 sequences, with over 20% occurring once and the leading ten covering 50% to 65%. Sample: blood. The origin of the receptors is a woman aged 45 to 65 with Graves' hyperthyroidism. Each CDR3 is given with its conserved first and last residue. A D gene is named only where the DNA matches it firmly. The size field is filled for only some rows; it gives once, few, many or a size class.

v_call	j_call	cdr3_length	clone_size	d_call	cdr3_nt	cdr3_aa
TRBV20-1	TRBJ2-1	14	many	TRBD2	TGCAGTGGCCTCGGGAGGGGCTCCTACAATGAGCAGTTCTTC	CSGLGRGSYNEQFF
TRBV20-1	TRBJ1-2	11	many	-	TGCAGTGCTAGACAGGGTCGTGGCTACACCTTC	CSARQGRGYTF
TRBV6-1	TRBJ1-1	15	many	-	TGTGCCAGCAGTGAAACTAATCTGGGAAACACTGAAGCTTTCTTT	CASSETNLGNTEAFF
TRBV5-8	TRBJ1-2	13	-	-	TGTGCCAGCAGCTTCCTTAGAGTTCATGGCTACACCTTC	CASSFLRVHGYTF
TRBV20-1	TRBJ2-7	10	many	-	TGCAGTGCCCATAACGGCGAGCAGTACTTC	CSAHNGEQYF
TRBV6-9	TRBJ1-5	16	-	-	TGTGCCAGCAGTTACGTACGGGCGCGGAGCAATCAGCCCCAGCATTTT	CASSYVRARSNQPQHF
TRBV11-2	TRBJ2-7	14	many	TRBD2	TGTGCCAGCAGCGCAACCCCCCGCGGGGGGGAGCAGTACTTC	CASSATPRGGEQYF
TRBV18	TRBJ2-7	17	-	TRBD2	TGTGCCAGCTCACCCCCGACTAGCGGAACAGTCCCCTACGAGCAGTACTTC	CASSPPTSGTVPYEQYF
TRBV5-1	TRBJ1-2	15	many	TRBD1	TGCGCCAGCAGCCAGACAGGGACCCTTTCCTATGGCTACACCTTC	CASSQTGTLSYGYTF
TRBV28	TRBJ2-1	15	-	-	TGTGCCAGCAGTTTAATGGCCAGGGCCTACAATGAGCAGTTCTTC	CASSLMARAYNEQFF
TRBV6-9	TRBJ1-6	15	many	TRBD1	TGTGCCAGCAGCTCATCACGGGACAGTAATTCACCCCTCCACTTT	CASSSSRDSNSPLHF
TRBV11-2	TRBJ2-3	13	many	-	TGTGCCAGCAGCACGGGCCCCACAGATACGCAGTATTTT	CASSTGPTDTQYF
TRBV10-3	TRBJ1-6	14	few	-	TGTGCCAGCGAGGGGGGGAATGGTAATTCACCCCTCCACTTT	CASEGGNGNSPLHF
TRBV28	TRBJ2-7	12	many	-	TGTGCCAGTCTATCGGGGGTCTACGAGCAGTACTTC	CASLSGVYEQYF
TRBV6-1	TRBJ1-5	14	few	TRBD1	TGTGCCACCGGGACAGCTTCGGGCAATCAGCCCCAGCATTTT	CATGTASGNQPQHF
TRBV7-2	TRBJ2-1	16	many	TRBD2	TGTGCCAGCAGCTTAGGAGGGACTAGCGGTCGCAATGAGCAGTTCTTC	CASSLGGTSGRNEQFF
TRBV24-1	TRBJ2-5	16	few	TRBD1	TGTGCCACCAGTGACCCCATCACTTCGACAGGGGAGACCCAGTACTTC	CATSDPITSTGETQYF
TRBV5-1	TRBJ2-3	15	-	-	TGCGCCAGCAGCCGGGTTATTTCTCGTGGAGATACGCAGTATTTT	CASSRVISRGDTQYF
TRBV11-2	TRBJ2-2	16	many	TRBD2	TGTGCCAGCAGCTTAGGTGTTCTAGCGGGAGCCGGGGAGCTGTTTTTT	CASSLGVLAGAGELFF
TRBV19	TRBJ1-2	13	-	-	TGTGCCAGTAGTGACACGACAGTATATGGCTACACCTTC	CASSDTTVYGYTF
TRBV2	TRBJ1-5	15	many	-	TGTGCCAGCAGTGAGTATTCTGGTGGGAATCAGCCCCAGCATTTT	CASSEYSGGNQPQHF
TRBV11-2	TRBJ2-7	15	many	-	TGTGCCAGCAGCTTAGAAGCAATACCAACCTACGAGCAGTACTTC	CASSLEAIPTYEQYF
TRBV6-9	TRBJ2-7	12	many	-	TGTGCCCGCGCCGGGACAACCTACGAGCAGTACTTC	CARAGTTYEQYF
TRBV2	TRBJ1-4	16	many	-	TGTGCCAGCAGCAAATCTTCCTCAGCAACTAATGAAAAACTGTTTTTT	CASSKSSSATNEKLFF